This record covers a single TCR beta chain. The length of the CDR3 is 13 residues. CDR1 and CDR2 from the germline V gene are MNHEY and SVGAGI. With V trimmed by 3 bases and J by 8 bases, 6 bases remained unmatched. Assay: immunoSEQ multiplex PCR; the TCRdb copy retains only in-frame clones and omits some. Of tens of thousands of clones in the sample, 88% were seen once. This specimen belongs to a study of T cell changes during pregnancy in multiple sclerosis. The material sequenced was CD4+ T cells from peripheral blood mononuclear cells, taken in the first trimester of pregnancy. This TCR derives from a female donor with multiple sclerosis, enrolled in a pregnancy study. The chain employs TRBV6-5 and TRBJ1-2; TRBD1 agrees at 7 bases. The CDR3 DNA follows: TGTGCCAGCAGTTATAGACAGGGTGGCGGCTACACCTTC. This translates into CASSYRQGGGYTF.